This section outlines one T cell receptor (beta chain) sequence together with its context. No antigen is known for it. This record comes from a study of cytomegalovirus exposure and HLA in healthy donors. General study results and limits: Altogether, more than 150 TCR beta chains were recorded as cytomegalovirus-associated.

The germline V gene encodes CDR1 WSHSY and CDR2 SAAADI. V dropped 2 bases and J dropped 9 bases, with 11 bases sitting between them. The CDR3 consists of 13 residues. Clones were read by immunoSEQ multiplex PCR, and TCRdb kept only the in-frame ones, dropping some. The sample consists of some 170,000 clones, around 87% of them appearing once. This receptor was identified in a woman aged 30 to 39 in good health and CMV-seronegative. Material for sequencing was PBMCs. The chain combines TRBV10-2 with TRBJ1-3, with D unclear. CDR3 sequence (DNA): TGCGCCAGCAGTGAGGTGGAGCGGAGCACCATATATTTT. It encodes CASSEVERSTIYF.